This T cell receptor (beta chain) was documented in a study of identical twins. Study-wide findings and caveats: Analyses based on zero insertions could be partly confounded by invariant MAIT and iNKT cells. There were fewer insertions in abundant cord blood beta clonotypes, but memory repertoires showed no such pattern. Conclusions leaned on cross-sectional statistical analysis and did not track the same donors over time. Out-of-frame alpha sequences shared between twins exhibited an excess of low generation probability.

This clonotype was observed a few times. Its specificity is unknown. Germline V CDR1 and CDR2: ENHRY, SYGVKD. V lost 0 bases and J lost 5, with 13 bases in between. The CDR3 sequence is 15 residues long. TCRdb fed the 5' RACE reads into MiXCR, producing one record per CDR3 protein. Of about 240,000 distinct CDR3 sequences detected, about 10% appear once; the ten largest clones hold 9% to 10%. The rearrangement uses TRBV10-3 and TRBJ1-1; perhaps TRBD1 as D (5 bases). This sequence was found in a man aged 50 to 60 in good health. What was sequenced was memory T cells sorted from blood. DNA for the CDR3: TGTGCCATCAGTGAGTCGGACACCCAAACTACTGAAGCTTTCTTT. Translating it yields CAISESDTQTTEAFF.